This entry is about one T cell receptor (beta chain). This sample stems from a study of CD8 T cells in Susac syndrome. Random hexamers were used to reverse transcribe an amount of roughly 0.45 to 1 ug RNA. TCRdb reprocessed the immunoSEQ multiplex PCR reads via MiXCR and lists one record per CDR3 protein. Here the sample spans 100,000 to 150,000 distinct CDR3 sequences, approximately 96% being singletons. The diagnostic criteria were recently defined, and patients with Susac syndrome met them for definite or probable disease. Sequencing was done on a sample of CD8+ T cells from PBMCs. This receptor was obtained from a human donor with Susac syndrome.

Written as DNA, the CDR3 is TGTGCCAGCAGTTCGGACCTAGACAATGGGGAGACCCAGTACTTC. Amino acids: CASSSDLDNGETQYF. The chain carries TRBV27 and TRBJ2-5; D not certain. V lost 4 bases to trimming and J lost 5 bases, with 17 bases between them. CDR3 size: 15 residues. CDR1 and CDR2 from the germline V gene are MNHEY and SMNVEV (reference sequence).